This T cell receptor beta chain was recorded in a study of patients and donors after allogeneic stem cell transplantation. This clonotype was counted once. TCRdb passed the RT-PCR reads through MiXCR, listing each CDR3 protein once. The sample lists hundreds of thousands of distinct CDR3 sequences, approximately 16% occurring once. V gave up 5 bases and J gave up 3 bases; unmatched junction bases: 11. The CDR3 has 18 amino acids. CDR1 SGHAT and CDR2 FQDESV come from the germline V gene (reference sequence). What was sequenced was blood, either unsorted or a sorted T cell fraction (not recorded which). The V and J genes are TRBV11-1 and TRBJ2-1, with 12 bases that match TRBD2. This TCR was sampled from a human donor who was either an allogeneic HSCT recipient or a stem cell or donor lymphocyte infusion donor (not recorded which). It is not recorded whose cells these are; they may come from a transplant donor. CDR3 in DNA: TGTGCCAGCAGCGCGCGACTAGCGGGAGAAGGGTTCTACAATGAGCAGTTCTTC. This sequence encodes CASSARLAGEGFYNEQFF.